The clone carrying this T cell receptor (beta chain) was counted only a few times. What it recognizes is unknown. RNA was extracted and reverse transcribed into cDNA as the sequencing template. Profiled with immunoSEQ multiplex PCR; TCRdb holds only in-frame clones, not every one. The data hold 100,000 to 150,000 clones, with over 60% observed a single time. The sample originates from a study of CD8+ T cells in alopecia areata. Study-wide results and limits: Many expanded lesional clones remained in scalp and blood on tofacitinib. With one nonresponder, baseline CD8+ expansion's link to response remains uncertain. Higher clonality and more expanded CD8+ clones appeared in lesional than normal scalp.

Treatment given: oral pan-JAK inhibitor, 5-10 mg twice daily. The sequence was obtained from a human donor with alopecia areata. This specimen consisted of CD4+ T cells sorted from blood, obtained at week 4, from a patient treated with tofacitinib.

CDR3 loop: CASSQVRTETQYF. The CDR3 DNA follows: TGCGCCAGCAGCCAAGTCAGGACAGAGACCCAGTACTTC. This chain uses TRBV4-1 with TRBJ2-5, with no clear D. V was shortened by 1 base and J by 4 bases, with 7 bases between the two germline ends. Germline-derived CDR1 and CDR2 are MGHRA and YSYEKL. There are 13 residues in the CDR3.